This paragraph reports one T cell receptor (beta chain). The target antigen is unknown. CDR3 length: 15 residues. V gave up 2 bases and J gave up 3 bases, with 14 bases separating them. The germline V gene encodes CDR1 SGHTA and CDR2 FQGNSA. The sample comes from a study of response to subunit inactivated influenza vaccine. General observations from the study: Authors suggested that a seasonal influenza vaccination recruits few new T cells each time.

TCRdb called the RT-PCR reads again in MiXCR, with one record for every CDR3 protein. The table lists about 650,000 distinct CDR3 sequences, approximately 14% of them singletons. The origin of this receptor is a man aged 50 to 60 who received an inactivated influenza vaccine. This chain connects TRBV7-2 to TRBJ2-7; D might be TRBD1 (6 bases). The sample here was PBMCs from blood, taken approximately 15 days before vaccination. CDR3 coding DNA: TGTGCCAGCAGCTTAATGCAGGGGTTTAACTACGAGCAGTACTTC. Protein product: CASSLMQGFNYEQYF. The variable domain in full, with the rest retrieved from reference TRBV7-2 and TRBJ2-7, is GAGVSQSPSNKVTEKGKDVELRCDPISGHTALYWYRQSLGQGLEFLIYFQGNSAPDKSGLPSDRFSAERTGGSVSTLTIQRTQQEDSAVYLCASSLMQGFNYEQYFGPGTRLTVT.